One sample yielded the 24 T cell receptor beta chains listed below, sequenced in a study of regulatory T cells in long-lasting Graves disease. The time point: newly diagnosed GD, antithyroid drugs for less than 3 months. From RNA extracted from PBMCs, the TCR library was made. Building of the TCR beta libraries involved iRepertoire HTBI primers and Arm-PCR of CDR3 regions. Each CDR3 protein is one row after TCRdb ran MiXCR on the multiplex PCR reads. The table has about half a million distinct CDR3 sequences, more than 10% seen once; the top ten hold more than 8%. These data also featured in a second study, about T cells in Graves' hyperthyroidism and ophthalmopathy.

The input for sequencing was peripheral blood mononuclear cells (PBMCs), taken at new diagnosis, from a patient treated with antithyroid drugs. These receptors all stem from a woman aged 30 to 39 with Graves disease.

This clonotype turned up a few times. This chain joins TRBV6-1 and TRBJ1-5; tentatively, D is TRBD1 (5 bases). CDR1 and CDR2 (germline): MNHNS, SASEGT. This CDR3 spans 13 amino acids. The V gene lost 2 bases and the J gene lost 7 bases, with 9 bases spanning the gap. The CDR3 DNA reads TGTGCCAGCAGTGAATCTCAGGGACAGCCCCAGCATTTT. Translating it yields CASSESQGQPQHF.

The chain couples TRBV6-1 to TRBJ2-7; 9 positions match TRBD2. The CDR3 length is 13 residues. Germline V CDR1 and CDR2: MNHNS, SASEGT. V was pared by 8 bases and J by 1 base, with 3 bases of the junction left unmatched. CDR3 in DNA: TGTGCCAGCGGACTAGCGCAATCCTACGAGCAGTACTTC. Its protein product is CASGLAQSYEQYF.

This clonotype was observed many times. CDR3: CASSVNPGAYTEAFF. CDR3 in DNA: TGTGCCAGCAGTGTGAATCCGGGGGCGTACACTGAAGCTTTCTTT. The chain employs TRBV2 and TRBJ1-1; D is perhaps TRBD1 (6 bases). The germline V and J ends were trimmed by 4 bases and 3 bases, with 15 bases remaining between them. The CDR3 extends over 15 amino acids. From germline, CDR1 is SNHLY and CDR2 FYNNEI. The variable domain in full, completed from reference TRBV2 and TRBJ1-1, reads EPEVTQTPSHQVTQMGQEVILRCVPISNHLYFYWYRQILGQKVEFLVSFYNNEISEKSEIFDDQFSVERPDGSNFTLKIRSTKLEDSAMYFCASSVNPGAYTEAFFGQGTRLTVV.

At least ten counts were recorded for this clonotype. J is TRBJ1-5 and V is TRBV30; D uncertain. CDR1 GTSNPN and CDR2 SVGIG come from the germline V gene (reference sequence). The CDR3 sequence is 15 residues long. The V gene lost 4 bases and the J gene lost 7 bases, with 20 bases spanning the gap. For the CDR3, the DNA is TGTGCCTGGACTTCACGGGTGGCCCAAGGACAGCCCCAGCATTTT. Translation: CAWTSRVAQGQPQHF.

The genes are TRBV12-5 and TRBJ1-1; a weak D match, TRBD1 (6 bases). CDR3 length: 13 amino acids. V gave up 1 base and J gave up 7 bases, with 10 bases separating them. Germline CDR1 and CDR2: LGHNT and FRNRAP. The CDR3 sequence: CASGLAQGYEAFF. The CDR3 DNA sequence: TGTGCTAGTGGTTTGGCTCAGGGGTATGAAGCTTTCTTT.

This clonotype was recorded at least ten times. The chain is built from TRBV9 and TRBJ2-1; no clear D gene. The V end lost 4 bases, the J end lost 7 bases, and 18 bases lay between the germline ends. The V gene's germline CDR1 is SGDLS and CDR2 YYNGEE. The CDR3 is 15 amino acids. The CDR3 DNA sequence: TGTGCCAGCAGCTCACGACTGCAGCCTATTAATGAGCAGTTCTTC. It translates to CASSSRLQPINEQFF.

J is TRBJ2-5 and V is TRBV20-1; D possibly corresponds to TRBD1 (6 bases). The germline V and J ends were trimmed by 6 bases and 5 bases, with 13 bases remaining between them. This CDR3 region has 12 residues. Germline V gene data show CDR1 as DFQATT and CDR2 as SNEGSKA (reference sequence). The CDR3 loop is CSAGAQGETQYF. The CDR3 region has the DNA TGCAGTGCAGGGGCCCAGGGGGAGACCCAGTACTTC.

There are many counts of this clonotype. The chain is built from TRBV6-2 or TRBV6-3 and TRBJ2-3, with TRBD2 identical over 7 bases. The CDR3 runs to 16 residues. In germline, CDR1 is MNHEY, CDR2 SVGEGT. V shed 0 bases and J 4 bases; nucleotides not matched to a gene: 7. Written as DNA, the CDR3 is TGTGCCAGCAGTTACTCGGAAGGACTAGTCCCAGATACGCAGTATTTT. It encodes CASSYSEGLVPDTQYF.

J is TRBJ2-1 and V is TRBV30; no clear D. This CDR3 has 14 amino acids. V lost 0 bases and J lost 4, with 10 bases in between. The germline CDR1 and CDR2 sequences are GTSNPN and SVGIG (reference sequence). The CDR3 bases are TGTGCCTGGAGTGTGTTCAGGAGTTACAATGAGCAGTTCTTC. It yields the protein CAWSVFRSYNEQFF.

This clonotype was detected ten times or more. This rearrangement joins TRBV15 to TRBJ2-5; 11 nucleotides match TRBD2. V lost 3 bases to trimming and J lost 3 bases; unmatched junction nucleotides: 6. From germline, CDR1 is LNHNV and CDR2 YYDKDF (reference sequence). The CDR3 consists of 16 residues. The chain's CDR3 is CATSSFTSGSEETQYF. The CDR3 DNA reads as TGTGCCACCAGCAGTTTTACTAGCGGGAGCGAAGAGACCCAGTACTTC.

This clonotype was seen ten or more times. This chain joins TRBV7-2 and TRBJ1-1, with D possibly being TRBD1 (5 bases). The CDR3 extends over 14 amino acids. Germline lookup yields CDR1 SGHTA and CDR2 FQGNSA. V lost 5 bases to trimming and J lost 7 bases, with 17 bases between them. CDR3: CASSTFYPQGEAFF. For the CDR3, the DNA is TGTGCCAGCAGCACATTCTACCCGCAGGGTGAAGCTTTCTTT.

This clonotype has only a few counts. Here the CDR3 reads CASSAAFDEQFF. The CDR3 region has the DNA TGTGCCAGCAGCGCAGCATTTGATGAGCAGTTCTTC. This chain links TRBV9 with TRBJ2-1; no clear D gene. Germline CDR1 reads SGDLS; CDR2 reads YYNGEE. V gave up 3 bases and J gave up 8 bases, with 9 bases separating them. The CDR3 sequence is 12 residues long.

In this sample, this clonotype turned up many times. The rearrangement uses TRBV6-1 and TRBJ1-1; D remains unclear. V shed 8 bases and J shed 0 bases, with 16 bases lying between them. This CDR3 has 15 residues. Germline V gene data show CDR1 as MNHNS and CDR2 as SASEGT. CDR3 coding DNA: TGTGCCAGCCTGGGAGGTTGGATCATGAACACTGAAGCTTTCTTT. Encoded protein: CASLGGWIMNTEAFF.

In this sample, this clonotype turned up many times. The chain links TRBV30 to TRBJ1-6; D gene uncertain. Germline V gene sequence: CDR1 GTSNPN, CDR2 SVGIG (reference sequence). Trimming pared 0 bases from V and 7 bases from J, leaving 13 bases between. The CDR3 extends over 15 amino acids. CDR3 DNA: TGTGCCTGGAGTGTAGAAGTGAATTGGAATTCACCCCTCCACTTT. Translation: CAWSVEVNWNSPLHF.

This clonotype was seen at least ten times. J is TRBJ2-1 and V is TRBV9; D gene uncertain. The CDR3 has 13 residues. Germline CDR1 is SGDLS and CDR2 is YYNGEE. V lost 0 bases, J lost 7 bases, and 8 bases lay in between. CDR3 nucleotides: TGTGCCAGCAGCGTAGTCACTTCGAATGAGCAGTTCTTC. Translation gives CASSVVTSNEQFF.

This clonotype occurred many times. The genes are TRBV29-1 and TRBJ2-7, with 9 bases lining up with TRBD2. This CDR3 has 14 amino acids. CDR1 is SQVTM, CDR2 ANQGSEA, per germline. The J segment lost 5 bases and the V segment lost 3 bases, leaving 8 bases of the junction unmatched. The CDR3 DNA reads TGCAGCGTTGAGGTGGGTAGCGGGAGCGACGAGCAGTACTTC. It translates to CSVEVGSGSDEQYF.

This clonotype was counted at least ten times. The chain employs TRBV7-2 and TRBJ2-7; D not resolved. Deletions cut 5 bases from V and 3 bases from J, with 8 bases between. Germline CDR1 and CDR2: SGHTA and FQGNSA. The CDR3 covers 12 residues. CDR3 nucleotides: TGTGCCAGCAGCCACCAGCGCTACGAGCAGTACTTC. Its translation is CASSHQRYEQYF.

This clonotype was seen a few times. The gene calls are TRBV9 and TRBJ1-1; D uncertain. Germline V gene lookup returns CDR1 SGDLS and CDR2 YYNGEE. The CDR3 totals 13 residues. The V end was cut by 4 bases, the J end by 4 bases, with 11 bases between. In DNA, the CDR3 is TGTGCCAGCAGCCCTGGTTCGGTCACTGAAGCTTTCTTT. Residues: CASSPGSVTEAFF.

Note on this clonotype: This is likely an artifact of a read error, given a far larger clone one base away. The gene calls are TRBV6-4 and TRBJ1-5; D call uncertain. The CDR3 extends over 14 amino acids. Per germline, CDR1 MRHNA and CDR2 SNTAGT. V gave up 5 bases and J gave up 4 bases, with 12 bases separating them. The CDR3 protein is CASSYGGVNQPQHF. The CDR3 DNA reads as TGTGCCAGCAGTTACGGTGGGGTAAATCAGCCCCAGCATTTT.

In regard to this clonotype: A much larger clone differs from this one at a single base, so this may be a read error. The J gene is TRBJ1-1, the V gene TRBV12-3 or TRBV12-4, with D hard to call. Deletions cut 5 bases from V and 4 bases from J, with 11 bases between. The CDR3 length is 13 residues. CDR3 loop: CASSIERGTEAFF. DNA for the CDR3: TGTGCCAGCAGTATTGAACGGGGCACTGAAGCTTTCTTT.

This clonotype was observed at least ten times. The chain has TRBV27 and TRBJ2-7; D gene ambiguous. Between the trimmed V and J ends, which lost 5 bases and 6 bases, there was a span of 17 bases. The length of the CDR3 is 14 residues. From germline, CDR1 is MNHEY and CDR2 SMNVEV (reference sequence). Here the CDR3 DNA reads TGTGCCAGCAGTCCCGCGACAACGGCAGGCGAGCAGTACTTC. Protein product: CASSPATTAGEQYF.

This clonotype was seen ten or more times. This rearrangement joins TRBV6-2 or TRBV6-3 to TRBJ1-2; D not certain. The CDR3 length is 12 residues. CDR1 is MNHEY and CDR2 is SVGEGT in the germline V gene. Trimming removed 4 bases from V and 8 bases from J, with 11 bases in between. CDR3 bases: TGTGCCAGCAGTTCAAGGGAGAGAGGCTACACCTTC. Translation gives CASSSRERGYTF.

This clonotype came up many times. The chain employs TRBV2 and TRBJ1-1, with TRBD1 matching 9 bases. Unmatched junction bases numbered 9, after V lost 7 bases and J lost 6 bases. The CDR3 totals 14 residues. Germline lookup yields CDR1 SNHLY and CDR2 FYNNEI. The CDR3 region has the DNA TGTGCCAGCACTGGGGACAGGGTTTTAGCTGAAGCTTTCTTT. Protein sequence: CASTGDRVLAEAFF.

At least ten counts were recorded for this clonotype. J is TRBJ2-7 and V is TRBV11-2; 8 bases line up with TRBD1. V was pared by 2 bases and J by 1 base, with 10 bases of the junction left unmatched. From germline, CDR1 is SGHAT and CDR2 FQNNGV. This CDR3 is 17 amino acids long. Here the CDR3 reads CASSLIGRRQGSYEQYF. The CDR3 nucleotides are TGTGCCAGCAGCTTAATAGGTCGGAGACAGGGGTCCTACGAGCAGTACTTC.